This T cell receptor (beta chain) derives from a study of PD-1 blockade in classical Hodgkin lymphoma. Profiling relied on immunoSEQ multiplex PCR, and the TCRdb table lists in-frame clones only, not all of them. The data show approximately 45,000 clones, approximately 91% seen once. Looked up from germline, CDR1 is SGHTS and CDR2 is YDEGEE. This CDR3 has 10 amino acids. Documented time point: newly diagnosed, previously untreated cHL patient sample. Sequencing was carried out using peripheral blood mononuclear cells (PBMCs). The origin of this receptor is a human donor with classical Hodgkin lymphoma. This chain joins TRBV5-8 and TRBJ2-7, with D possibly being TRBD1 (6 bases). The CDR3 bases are TGTGTCAGCAGGGGCTACGAGCAGTACGTC. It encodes CVSRGYEQYV.